This T cell receptor (beta chain) was captured by sequencing in a study of blood T cell repertoires in COVID-19. Germline-derived CDR1 and CDR2 are SEHNR and FQNEAQ (reference sequence). The CDR3 length is 14 residues. Trimming stripped 5 bases from V and 0 bases from J, with 10 bases between. Method: immunoSEQ multiplex PCR; TCRdb's copy keeps in-frame clones and lacks some. The sample lists about 400,000 clones; roughly 90% were seen once. Sequencing was carried out using peripheral blood. This rearrangement joins TRBV7-9 to TRBJ1-1, with a possible D match to TRBD1 (5 bases). The clonotype originates from a young woman with acute or convalescent COVID-19. The CDR3 sequence: CASSQSTVNTEAFF. DNA for the CDR3: TGTGCCAGCAGCCAATCGACAGTGAACACTGAAGCTTTCTTT. Full variable domain (missing parts from reference TRBV7-9 and TRBJ1-1): DTGVSQNPRHKITKRGQNVTFRCDPISEHNRLYWYRQTLGQGPEFLTYFQNEAQLEKSRLLSDRFSAERPKGSFSTLEIQRTEQGDSAMYLCASSQSTVNTEAFFGQGTRLTVV.